These 3 T cell receptor beta chains share one sample of origin, sequenced in a study of blood T cell repertoires in COVID-19. Profiling relied on immunoSEQ multiplex PCR, and the TCRdb table lists in-frame clones only, not all of them. Here the sample spans around 100,000 clones, roughly two thirds being singletons. The sample consisted of peripheral blood. The receptors derive from a man aged 80 or over with acute or convalescent COVID-19.

This rearrangement joins TRBV7-9 to TRBJ2-1; 7 bases are a match to TRBD2. This CDR3 comprises 15 residues. CDR1 SEHNR and CDR2 FQNEAQ come from the germline V gene (reference sequence). V shed 7 bases and J 3 bases; nucleotides not matched to a gene: 9. The CDR3, as DNA: TGTGCCAGCACCGGGACTACGTCAATCTACAATGAGCAGTTCTTC. Translated: CASTGTTSIYNEQFF.

This clone was seen a few times. The rearrangement links TRBV30 to TRBJ2-6; D is undetermined. Germline V gene lookup returns CDR1 GTSNPN and CDR2 SVGIG (reference sequence). This CDR3 is 15 amino acids long. V shed 2 bases and J shed 2 bases, with 10 bases lying between them. DNA of the CDR3: TGTGCCTGGAGTCGGTTCTCCCCTGGGGCCAACGTCCTGACTTTC. It encodes CAWSRFSPGANVLTF.

The J gene is TRBJ2-1, the V gene TRBV24-1, with D possibly TRBD2 on 5 matching bases. This CDR3 region has 14 residues. Between the trimmed V and J ends, which lost 1 base and 10 bases, there was a span of 13 bases. Germline V lookup: CDR1 KGHDR, CDR2 SFDVKD. CDR3 in DNA: TGTGCCACCAGTGATTTTACCGGGATCCGCGAGCAGTTCTTC. It yields the protein CATSDFTGIREQFF.